These 24 T cell receptor beta chains originate from one sample sequenced in a study of vaccination and CD4 T cells after COVID-19. Their recognized antigens are unknown. Described treatment: roughly ten-day PBMC culture with coronavirus spike peptide pools or control peptides (ViraFEST assay). An unexposed donor provided the CD4+ T cells, which were collected before the COVID-19 pandemic (2011-2018). Oncomine TCR Beta short-read sequencing was applied to DNA from cultured CD4+ T cells. It was cultured CD4+ T cells from which genomic DNA was extracted. One entry per CDR3 protein results from TCRdb running MiXCR on the PCR reads. The profile shows about 9,100 distinct CDR3 sequences, 33% of them singletons. The sample comprised CD4+ T cells from blood, cultured in vitro. The receptor set was obtained from a human donor in good health.

By share, this clonotype ranks as large. This chain's CDR3 is CATSRDQGSGANVLTF. The CDR3 bases are TGTGCCACCAGCAGAGATCAGGGCTCTGGGGCCAACGTCCTGACTTTC. The J gene is TRBJ2-6, the V gene TRBV15, with D tentatively TRBD1 (5 bases). The CDR3 runs to 16 residues. Germline values: CDR1 LNHNV, CDR2 YYDKDF (reference sequence). Trimming stripped 0 bases from V and 0 bases from J, with 6 bases between.

A few counts support this clonotype. The gene calls are TRBV19 and TRBJ1-2; TRBD1 is a possible D gene (6 bases). Trimming cost V 6 bases and J 4 bases, with 12 bases left between them. Germline V gives CDR1 LNHDA, CDR2 SQIVND (reference sequence). CDR3 length equals 13 residues. CDR3 in DNA: TGTGCCAGTAGGGCAGGACAGACCTATGGCTACACCTTC. Residues: CASRAGQTYGYTF.

This clonotype turned up a few times. J is TRBJ2-7 and V is TRBV7-2; 7 nucleotides agree with TRBD2. Germline CDR1 and CDR2: SGHTA and FQGNSA. CDR3 length: 15 residues. J gave up 2 bases and V 3 bases, and 7 bases lay outside the gene matches. CDR3 sequence (DNA): TGTGCCAGCAGCTTTGAAGCGGGGCCTCCCTACGAGCAGTACTTC. It codes for CASSFEAGPPYEQYF.

The chain employs TRBV2 and TRBJ1-1; D not resolved. The V gene's germline CDR1 is SNHLY and CDR2 FYNNEI. The CDR3 totals 13 residues. The V end lost 6 bases, the J end lost 0 bases, and 8 bases lay between the germline ends. The CDR3 nucleotides read TGTGCCAGCAGGACCAAGCTGAACACTGAAGCTTTCTTT. This codes for CASRTKLNTEAFF.

This sequence joins TRBV20-1 and TRBJ1-2, with a weak D call TRBD1 (5 bases). CDR3 length equals 12 residues. Germline CDR1 reads DFQATT; CDR2 reads SNEGSKA (reference sequence). V was trimmed by 4 bases and J by 4 bases, leaving 10 bases between them. The CDR3 nucleotides read TGCAGTGCTACCCAGGACACCTATGGCTACACCTTC. Its translation: CSATQDTYGYTF.

The chain is built from TRBV5-1 and TRBJ2-2, with 7 bases aligning to TRBD1. Per the germline V gene, CDR1 is SGHRS and CDR2 is YFSETQ. The CDR3 totals 16 residues. Trimming removed 4 bases from V and 2 bases from J; junction bases left unmatched: 8. CDR3 DNA: TGCGCCAGCAGCCGGGACAGTGGAACTAACACCGGGGAGCTGTTTTTT. Its translation: CASSRDSGTNTGELFF.

This chain joins TRBV2 and TRBJ1-1; D unclear. Germline CDR1 is SNHLY and CDR2 is FYNNEI. CDR3 length equals 15 residues. V was cut by 7 bases and J by 1 base, with 16 bases left in between. For the CDR3, the DNA is TGTGCCAGCAAGGGTCGTTTACTCACGAACACTGAAGCTTTCTTT. It yields the protein CASKGRLLTNTEAFF.

In its sample, this clonotype is medium-sized. This chain links TRBV7-6 with TRBJ1-5; no reliable D call. CDR3 length equals 15 residues. Germline assignment: CDR1 SGHVS and CDR2 FNYEAQ. V was clipped by 5 bases and J by 3 bases, with 14 bases between them. CDR3 loop: CASSLSIRDNQPQHF. The CDR3 DNA reads TGTGCCAGCAGCCTCAGTATTAGGGACAATCAGCCCCAGCATTTT.

The chain is built from TRBV24-1 and TRBJ2-3; D is tentatively TRBD1 or TRBD2 (6 bases each). Trimming took 2 bases from V and 2 from J, leaving 10 bases between them. The CDR3 is made up of 15 amino acids. Germline lookup yields CDR1 KGHDR and CDR2 SFDVKD. Here the CDR3 DNA reads TGTGCCACCAGTGATTACGGGGGCCCCACAGATACGCAGTATTTT. It encodes CATSDYGGPTDTQYF.

The V gene is TRBV7-9, the J gene TRBJ2-3; D is possibly TRBD2 (5 bases). Per the germline V gene, CDR1 is SEHNR and CDR2 is FQNEAQ (reference sequence). Trimming took 2 bases from V and 6 from J, leaving 15 bases between them. CDR3 length: 15 residues. For the CDR3, the DNA is TGTGCCAGCAGCTTAACGGGCGGAGGAGTGGATACGCAGTATTTT. As protein: CASSLTGGGVDTQYF.

This clonotype came up a few times. This chain uses TRBV6-2 or TRBV6-3 with TRBJ1-1; D gene uncertain. Germline V gives CDR1 MNHEY, CDR2 SVGEGT. V gave up 2 bases and J gave up 6 bases, with 7 bases separating them. The length of the CDR3 is 12 residues. The CDR3 DNA is TGTGCCAGCAGTTACGACGGTCCTGAAGCTTTCTTT. It encodes CASSYDGPEAFF.

The rearrangement joins TRBV24-1 to TRBJ1-5; no firm D call. Germline assignment: CDR1 KGHDR and CDR2 SFDVKD. The CDR3 extends over 12 amino acids. Between the trimmed V and J ends, which lost 9 bases and 5 bases, there was a span of 10 bases. CDR3 sequence reads: CATGGSDQPQHF. The CDR3 coding sequence is TGTGCCACCGGAGGGTCCGATCAGCCCCAGCATTTT.

The rearrangement links TRBV10-3 to TRBJ2-5; TRBD1 agrees at 7 bases. V lost 4 bases, J lost 1 base, and 0 bases stayed unmatched. The CDR3 is 13 residues long. Per the germline V gene, CDR1 is ENHRY and CDR2 is SYGVKD. The CDR3 spells CAISGTGQETQYF. In DNA form, the CDR3 reads TGTGCCATCAGTGGGACAGGCCAAGAGACCCAGTACTTC.

The genes are TRBV2 and TRBJ2-3; no definite D call. Trimming removed 5 bases at V and 4 bases at J, with 13 bases between. Per germline, CDR1 SNHLY and CDR2 FYNNEI. CDR3 size: 14 residues. CDR3 nucleotide sequence: TGTGCCAGCAGTTCCCTACCCCGTTCAGATACGCAGTATTTT. Amino acid sequence: CASSSLPRSDTQYF.

This clonotype was found a few times. V is TRBV28 and J is TRBJ1-6; D remains unclear. The CDR3 contains 13 residues. Germline assignment: CDR1 MDHEN and CDR2 SYDVKM. Trimming removed 7 bases from V and 5 bases from J, with 9 bases in between. The CDR3 spells CASKSQHNSPLHF. The CDR3, as DNA: TGTGCCAGCAAAAGCCAGCATAATTCACCCCTCCACTTT.

CDR3 coding DNA: TGTGCCAGCAGCAAGGGTTACAGGTACCACGAGCAGTACTTC. It encodes CASSKGYRYHEQYF. This sequence joins TRBV21-1 and TRBJ2-7; the tabulated D call, TRBD1, remains unverified against the DNA. TRBV21-1 counts as a pseudogene. CDR3 length: 14 amino acids.

This chain joins TRBV27 and TRBJ2-5, with D tentatively TRBD2 (6 bases). The CDR3 length is 15 residues. With 2 bases removed from V and 1 base from J, the gap between germline ends came to 11 bases. In germline, CDR1 is MNHEY, CDR2 SMNVEV (reference sequence). CDR3: CASSLLLAGQETQYF. The CDR3 nucleotides are TGTGCCAGCAGTTTACTACTAGCAGGCCAAGAGACCCAGTACTTC.

This clonotype was observed a few times. This chain uses TRBV6-1 with TRBJ2-2; 9 nucleotides align to TRBD2. The CDR3 covers 15 residues. J lost 2 bases, V lost 11 bases, and 9 bases had no gene match. CDR1 is MNHNS and CDR2 is SASEGT in the germline V gene. The CDR3 nucleotides read TGTGCCTCAACGTTAGCGGGAGCTAACACCGGGGAGCTGTTTTTT. Translated: CASTLAGANTGELFF.

The J gene is TRBJ2-1, the V gene TRBV4-2, with TRBD1 identical over 8 bases. Germline assignment: CDR1 LGHNA and CDR2 YNFKEQ. V lost 0 bases and J lost 9; bases outside the gene matches: 7. The CDR3 sequence is 15 residues long. The CDR3 sequence: CASSQDTRGRGEQFF. The CDR3 nucleotides read TGTGCCAGCAGCCAAGATACCAGGGGGCGAGGTGAGCAGTTCTTC.

V usage is TRBV28 and J usage is TRBJ2-1; D remains unclear. The CDR3 contains 13 residues. The V and J ends lost 10 bases and 6 bases respectively, with 16 bases between them. CDR1 and CDR2 from the germline V gene are MDHEN and SYDVKM. The CDR3 bases are TGTGCCACCTACGTAAGGCTACCCAATGAGCAGTTCTTC. Protein sequence: CATYVRLPNEQFF.

This clonotype has just one count. The chain couples TRBV29-1 to TRBJ2-3; 13 bases line up with TRBD2. Germline V gives CDR1 SQVTM, CDR2 ANQGSEA. The CDR3 is 15 amino acids. The junction had 4 bases not matched to a gene; V was cut back by 3 bases and J by 4 bases. Here the CDR3 DNA reads TGCAGCGTTGACGGACTAGCGGGAGTCCCAGATACGCAGTATTTT. Translating it yields CSVDGLAGVPDTQYF.

The V gene is TRBV7-6, the J gene TRBJ1-2; D gene unclear. Per the germline V gene, CDR1 is SGHVS and CDR2 is FNYEAQ. CDR3 length: 13 residues. Deletions cut 5 bases from V and 1 base from J, with 8 bases between. The CDR3 here is CASSARVNYGYTF. CDR3 DNA: TGTGCCAGCAGCGCCAGAGTTAACTATGGCTACACCTTC.

This clonotype is classed as hyperexpanded. This chain connects TRBV19 to TRBJ1-2; a possible D gene is TRBD1 (5 bases). CDR1 and CDR2 from the germline V gene are LNHDA and SQIVND (reference sequence). With 6 bases removed from V and 6 bases from J, the gap between germline ends came to 14 bases. The CDR3 sequence is 13 residues long. The DNA of the CDR3 is TGTGCCAGTAGCCGACGGGGGGGGAATGGCTACACCTTC. Translated, it gives CASSRRGGNGYTF.

In its sample, this clonotype was seen a few times. The chain recombines TRBV6-5 with TRBJ2-7, with D perhaps TRBD2 (5 bases). V lost 2 bases and J 2 bases, leaving 13 bases between the germline ends. This CDR3 is built from 15 residues. Germline CDR1 MNHEY, CDR2 SVGAGI. The CDR3 loop reads CASSYVGGPTYEQYF. CDR3 nucleotide sequence: TGTGCCAGCAGTTACGTCGGCGGGCCGACCTACGAGCAGTACTTC.